Listed below are T cell receptor beta chains from one sample, sequenced in a study of CD8 T cells in Susac syndrome. MiXCR was run by TCRdb on the immunoSEQ multiplex PCR reads, yielding one entry per CDR3 protein. Here the sample spans 100,000 to 150,000 distinct CDR3 sequences, around 94% being singletons. Material for sequencing was CD4+ T cells from PBMCs. Receptor source: a human donor in good health. Both conserved end residues are part of each CDR3. Each record gives: CDR3 length, J gene, D gene, V gene, clone size, CDR3 protein, CDR3 DNA. D genes are given only for firm matches. Size is omitted from some rows. Given values are once, few, many or a class for expanded clones.

len: 14; j_gene: TRBJ2-1; d_gene: TRBD2; v_gene: TRBV5-4; abundance: -; CDR3aa: CASSLWGLYNEQFF; CDR3nt: TGTGCCAGCAGCTTGTGGGGACTATACAATGAGCAGTTCTTC
len: 13; j_gene: TRBJ1-2; d_gene: -; v_gene: TRBV20-1; abundance: -; CDR3aa: CSARRQENYGYTF; CDR3nt: TGCAGTGCTAGGCGCCAGGAAAACTATGGCTACACCTTC
len: 15; j_gene: TRBJ2-5; d_gene: TRBD1; v_gene: TRBV6-6; abundance: -; CDR3aa: CAVTSSRQGYETQYF; CDR3nt: TGTGCCGTCACATCATCGAGACAGGGGTATGAGACCCAGTACTTC
len: 13; j_gene: TRBJ1-5; d_gene: -; v_gene: TRBV29-1; abundance: -; CDR3aa: CSVSQGEGQPQHF; CDR3nt: TGCAGCGTCTCACAGGGAGAGGGTCAGCCCCAGCATTTT
len: 16; j_gene: TRBJ2-7; d_gene: TRBD2; v_gene: TRBV20-1; abundance: once; CDR3aa: CSASGLAGEASYEQYF; CDR3nt: TGCAGTGCTAGTGGACTAGCGGGAGAGGCCTCCTACGAGCAGTACTTC
len: 13; j_gene: TRBJ2-7; d_gene: -; v_gene: TRBV3-1; abundance: -; CDR3aa: CASSQGWGSEQYF; CDR3nt: TGTGCCAGCAGCCAAGGTTGGGGCTCCGAGCAGTACTTC
len: 22; j_gene: TRBJ2-6; d_gene: TRBD2; v_gene: TRBV6-2/TRBV6-3; abundance: -; CDR3aa: CASSYSSPRLAGVRSGANVLTF; CDR3nt: TGTGCCAGCAGTTACTCCTCCCCGAGACTAGCGGGAGTACGCTCTGGGGCCAACGTCCTGACTTTC
len: 15; j_gene: TRBJ2-7; d_gene: TRBD2; v_gene: TRBV6-2/TRBV6-3; abundance: -; CDR3aa: CASSYGLAGVYEQYF; CDR3nt: TGTGCCAGCAGTTACGGTCTAGCGGGAGTATACGAGCAGTACTTC
len: 14; j_gene: TRBJ2-7; d_gene: -; v_gene: TRBV7-8; abundance: -; CDR3aa: CASSLAQRGSEQYF; CDR3nt: TGTGCCAGCAGCTTAGCGCAGCGAGGATCCGAGCAGTACTTC
len: 14; j_gene: TRBJ1-2; d_gene: TRBD1; v_gene: TRBV5-1; abundance: -; CDR3aa: CASSLVGGGYGYTF; CDR3nt: TGCGCCAGCAGCTTGGTAGGGGGCGGCTATGGCTACACCTTC
len: 16; j_gene: TRBJ2-7; d_gene: TRBD2; v_gene: TRBV19; abundance: -; CDR3aa: CASSIAPRASGYEQYF; CDR3nt: TGTGCCAGTAGTATAGCTCCCCGGGCTAGCGGATACGAGCAGTACTTC
len: 17; j_gene: TRBJ2-1; d_gene: TRBD1; v_gene: TRBV7-9; abundance: -; CDR3aa: CASSLVQTGLGYNEQFF; CDR3nt: TGTGCCAGCAGCTTAGTCCAGACAGGGCTGGGCTACAATGAGCAGTTCTTC
len: 15; j_gene: TRBJ2-1; d_gene: TRBD2; v_gene: TRBV11-3; abundance: -; CDR3aa: CASSLLAGGYNEQFF; CDR3nt: TGTGCCAGCAGCTTGCTAGCGGGAGGCTACAATGAGCAGTTCTTC
len: 17; j_gene: TRBJ2-3; d_gene: TRBD2; v_gene: TRBV11-2; abundance: -; CDR3aa: CASSLEGSAGERDTQYF; CDR3nt: TGTGCCAGCAGCTTAGAAGGCTCGGCGGGAGAAAGAGATACGCAGTATTTT
len: 14; j_gene: TRBJ2-1; d_gene: TRBD1; v_gene: TRBV19; abundance: -; CDR3aa: CASSIRDSNNEQFF; CDR3nt: TGTGCCAGTAGTATCAGGGACAGTAACAATGAGCAGTTCTTC
len: 13; j_gene: TRBJ2-7; d_gene: -; v_gene: TRBV5-1; abundance: -; CDR3aa: CASKAPSSYEQYF; CDR3nt: TGCGCCAGCAAGGCGCCGAGCTCCTACGAGCAGTACTTC
len: 17; j_gene: TRBJ2-7; d_gene: TRBD2; v_gene: TRBV14; abundance: -; CDR3aa: CASSQGFWREPTYEQYF; CDR3nt: TGTGCCAGCAGCCAAGGATTTTGGCGGGAGCCCACCTACGAGCAGTACTTC
len: 14; j_gene: TRBJ2-7; d_gene: -; v_gene: TRBV11-2; abundance: -; CDR3aa: CASSLRVSSYEQYF; CDR3nt: TGTGCCAGCAGCTTGAGGGTTTCCTCCTACGAGCAGTACTTC
len: 17; j_gene: TRBJ1-1; d_gene: -; v_gene: TRBV29-1; abundance: -; CDR3aa: CSVASFLGSGMNTEAFF; CDR3nt: TGCAGCGTTGCGTCATTTCTTGGGTCGGGGATGAACACTGAAGCTTTCTTT
len: 15; j_gene: TRBJ1-1; d_gene: -; v_gene: TRBV5-6; abundance: -; CDR3aa: CASSDPRRSNTEAFF; CDR3nt: TGTGCCAGCAGCGACCCACGTAGATCGAACACTGAAGCTTTCTTT
len: 14; j_gene: TRBJ2-7; d_gene: -; v_gene: TRBV6-5; abundance: -; CDR3aa: CASGEDSLSYEQYF; CDR3nt: TGTGCCAGCGGGGAGGACAGCCTCTCCTACGAGCAGTACTTC
len: 13; j_gene: TRBJ2-7; d_gene: TRBD1; v_gene: TRBV11-2; abundance: -; CDR3aa: CASSYDRDYEQYF; CDR3nt: TGTGCCAGCAGCTACGACAGGGACTACGAGCAGTACTTC
len: 14; j_gene: TRBJ2-6; d_gene: -; v_gene: TRBV30; abundance: -; CDR3aa: CAWSVSSGANVLTF; CDR3nt: TGTGCCTGGAGTGTGAGCTCTGGGGCCAACGTCCTGACTTTC
len: 14; j_gene: TRBJ1-1; d_gene: TRBD1; v_gene: TRBV20-1; abundance: -; CDR3aa: CSAREHRGATEAFF; CDR3nt: TGCAGTGCTAGAGAGCACAGGGGGGCCACTGAAGCTTTCTTT
len: 17; j_gene: TRBJ2-5; d_gene: TRBD2; v_gene: TRBV5-4; abundance: -; CDR3aa: CASSLDLAGGHQETQYF; CDR3nt: TGTGCCAGCAGCCTGGATCTAGCGGGAGGGCACCAAGAGACCCAGTACTTC
len: 14; j_gene: TRBJ2-7; d_gene: -; v_gene: TRBV2; abundance: -; CDR3aa: CASRSGLIFYEQYF; CDR3nt: TGTGCCAGCAGATCGGGCCTTATCTTCTACGAGCAGTACTTC
len: 15; j_gene: TRBJ2-3; d_gene: -; v_gene: TRBV29-1; abundance: -; CDR3aa: CSVEAGPGGTDTQYF; CDR3nt: TGCAGCGTTGAGGCCGGCCCCGGGGGTACAGATACGCAGTATTTT
len: 19; j_gene: TRBJ2-3; d_gene: TRBD1; v_gene: TRBV6-5; abundance: -; CDR3aa: CASSSGEPGTGGDSDTQYF; CDR3nt: TGTGCCAGCAGTTCCGGCGAGCCTGGGACAGGGGGCGATTCAGATACGCAGTATTTT
len: 17; j_gene: TRBJ2-4; d_gene: TRBD2; v_gene: TRBV6-2/TRBV6-3; abundance: -; CDR3aa: CASSHPTSGIAKNIQYF; CDR3nt: TGTGCCAGCAGTCACCCGACTAGCGGGATAGCCAAAAACATTCAGTACTTC
len: 14; j_gene: TRBJ2-7; d_gene: TRBD2; v_gene: TRBV6-2/TRBV6-3; abundance: -; CDR3aa: CASSYGLAGGEQYF; CDR3nt: TGTGCCAGCAGTTACGGGCTAGCGGGAGGAGAGCAGTACTTC
len: 15; j_gene: TRBJ2-3; d_gene: TRBD2; v_gene: TRBV4-1; abundance: -; CDR3aa: CATNRAGEGTDTQYF; CDR3nt: TGCGCCACCAACCGAGCGGGAGAAGGCACAGATACGCAGTATTTT
len: 15; j_gene: TRBJ2-1; d_gene: TRBD1; v_gene: TRBV19; abundance: -; CDR3aa: CASSWDRGSYNEQFF; CDR3nt: TGTGCCAGTAGTTGGGACAGGGGGTCCTACAATGAGCAGTTCTTC
len: 12; j_gene: TRBJ2-1; d_gene: TRBD1; v_gene: TRBV2; abundance: -; CDR3aa: CASRDRGGEQFF; CDR3nt: TGTGCCAGCAGGGACAGGGGAGGTGAGCAGTTCTTC
len: 11; j_gene: TRBJ2-1; d_gene: -; v_gene: TRBV6-2/TRBV6-3; abundance: -; CDR3aa: CASQRYNEQFF; CDR3nt: TGTGCCAGCCAGCGGTACAATGAGCAGTTCTTC
len: 13; j_gene: TRBJ2-7; d_gene: -; v_gene: TRBV29-1; abundance: -; CDR3aa: CSVVGHGTYEQYF; CDR3nt: TGCAGCGTTGTAGGACATGGGACCTACGAGCAGTACTTC
len: 22; j_gene: TRBJ2-4; d_gene: -; v_gene: TRBV21-1; abundance: -; CDR3aa: CASSGTDPFRVSKLTAKNIQYF; CDR3nt: TGTGCCAGCAGCGGGACAGACCCATTCCGCGTCTCCAAATTAACCGCCAAAAACATTCAGTACTTC
len: 14; j_gene: TRBJ2-3; d_gene: -; v_gene: TRBV29-1; abundance: -; CDR3aa: CSAMTASSTDTQYF; CDR3nt: TGCAGCGCCATGACAGCTTCTAGCACAGATACGCAGTATTTT
len: 11; j_gene: TRBJ1-1; d_gene: -; v_gene: TRBV6-2/TRBV6-3; abundance: -; CDR3aa: CASNQGSGAFF; CDR3nt: TGTGCCAGCAATCAGGGTTCCGGAGCTTTCTTT
len: 13; j_gene: TRBJ1-5; d_gene: -; v_gene: TRBV5-4; abundance: -; CDR3aa: CASSFDYNQPQHF; CDR3nt: TGTGCCAGCAGCTTCGACTACAATCAGCCCCAGCATTTT
len: 16; j_gene: TRBJ2-7; d_gene: TRBD2; v_gene: TRBV7-2; abundance: -; CDR3aa: CASSLTSGRGTYEQYF; CDR3nt: TGTGCCAGCAGCTTAACTAGCGGGAGAGGGACCTACGAGCAGTACTTC
len: 15; j_gene: TRBJ2-2; d_gene: TRBD2; v_gene: TRBV12-3/TRBV12-4; abundance: -; CDR3aa: CASLELSGRYGELFF; CDR3nt: TGTGCCAGCCTCGAACTTAGCGGGAGGTATGGGGAGCTGTTTTTT
len: 16; j_gene: TRBJ2-1; d_gene: -; v_gene: TRBV29-1; abundance: -; CDR3aa: CSVGRGLLSSYNEQFF; CDR3nt: TGCAGCGTTGGTAGGGGACTCCTCAGCTCCTACAATGAGCAGTTCTTC
len: 14; j_gene: TRBJ2-5; d_gene: TRBD2; v_gene: TRBV5-1; abundance: -; CDR3aa: CASKGTSGVVAQYF; CDR3nt: TGCGCCAGCAAAGGGACTAGCGGGGTCGTCGCCCAGTACTTC
len: 13; j_gene: TRBJ2-5; d_gene: -; v_gene: TRBV29-1; abundance: -; CDR3aa: CSVDVGKRETQYF; CDR3nt: TGCAGCGTTGATGTCGGGAAGAGAGAGACCCAGTACTTC
len: 15; j_gene: TRBJ2-7; d_gene: -; v_gene: TRBV12-3/TRBV12-4; abundance: -; CDR3aa: CASSLEVGFSYEQYF; CDR3nt: TGTGCCAGCAGTTTAGAGGTAGGGTTTAGCTACGAGCAGTACTTC
len: 12; j_gene: TRBJ2-2; d_gene: -; v_gene: TRBV12-3/TRBV12-4; abundance: once; CDR3aa: CASKGLDGELFF; CDR3nt: TGTGCCAGCAAAGGTTTGGACGGGGAGCTGTTTTTT
len: 12; j_gene: TRBJ2-5; d_gene: -; v_gene: TRBV6-2/TRBV6-3; abundance: -; CDR3aa: CASRGMGSTQYF; CDR3nt: TGTGCCAGCAGGGGGATGGGGTCCACCCAGTACTTC
len: 15; j_gene: TRBJ2-1; d_gene: TRBD2; v_gene: TRBV3-1; abundance: -; CDR3aa: CASTTGGAPVNEQFF; CDR3nt: TGTGCCAGCACGACCGGGGGGGCCCCCGTCAATGAGCAGTTCTTC
len: 17; j_gene: TRBJ2-3; d_gene: -; v_gene: TRBV5-4; abundance: -; CDR3aa: CASSPEPEQQGADTQYF; CDR3nt: TGTGCCAGCAGTCCCGAACCGGAACAGCAAGGGGCAGATACGCAGTATTTT
len: 16; j_gene: TRBJ1-1; d_gene: -; v_gene: TRBV18; abundance: -; CDR3aa: CASSPDRAVMNTEAFF; CDR3nt: TGTGCCAGCTCACCCGATCGGGCGGTCATGAACACTGAAGCTTTCTTT